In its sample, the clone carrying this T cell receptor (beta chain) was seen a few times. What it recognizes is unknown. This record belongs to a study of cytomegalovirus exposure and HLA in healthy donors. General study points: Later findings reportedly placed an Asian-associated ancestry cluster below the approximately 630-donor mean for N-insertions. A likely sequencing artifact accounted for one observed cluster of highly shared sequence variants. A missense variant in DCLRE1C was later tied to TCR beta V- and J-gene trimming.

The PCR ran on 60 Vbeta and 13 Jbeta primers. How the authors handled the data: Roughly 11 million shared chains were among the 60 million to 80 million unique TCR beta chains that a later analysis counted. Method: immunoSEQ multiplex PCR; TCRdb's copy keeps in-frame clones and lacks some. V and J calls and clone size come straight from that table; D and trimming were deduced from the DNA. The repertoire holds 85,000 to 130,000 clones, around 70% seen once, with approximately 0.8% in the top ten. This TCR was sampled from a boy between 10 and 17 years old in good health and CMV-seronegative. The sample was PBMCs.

The CDR3 sequence is CASSLQEQGVGYEQYF. The CDR3 nucleotides are TGTGCCAGCTCACTCCAAGAACAGGGAGTTGGGTACGAGCAGTACTTC. This chain uses TRBV18 with TRBJ2-7, with D possibly being TRBD1 (6 bases). The CDR3 has 16 amino acids. Deletions cut 4 bases from V and 4 bases from J, with 20 bases between. Germline values: CDR1 KGHSH, CDR2 LQKENI.